These 30 T cell receptor beta chains were all obtained from the same sample, sequenced in a study of cytomegalovirus exposure and HLA in healthy donors. Primers for the PCR totalled 60 Vbeta and 13 Jbeta. Only in-frame clones appear in the TCRdb table, and some are missing; sequencing was by immunoSEQ multiplex PCR. The sample lists approximately 110,000 clones; more than 65% were seen once. Material: PBMCs. These receptors were collected from a man in his forties or fifties in good health and CMV-seropositive.

This clone was counted between two and nine times. J is TRBJ1-4 and V is TRBV4-1; D is possibly TRBD1 (5 bases). There are 15 residues in the CDR3. Trimming took off 0 bases at V and 8 bases at J, with 13 bases between the two ends. The V gene's germline CDR1 is MGHRA and CDR2 YSYEKL. CDR3 bases: TGCGCCAGCAGCCAAGATGGTCAGGGAGGAGAAAAACTGTTTTTT. As protein: CASSQDGQGGEKLFF.

The CDR3: CASSQRTGSGNTIYF. The CDR3 region has the DNA TGTGCCAGCAGCCAACGGACAGGGTCTGGAAACACCATATATTTT. The chain combines TRBV14 with TRBJ1-3; 8 nucleotides agree with TRBD1. The CDR3 is made up of 15 amino acids. Germline V gene sequence: CDR1 SGHDN, CDR2 FVKESK. V was pared by 2 bases and J by 1 base, with 1 base of the junction left unmatched.

CDR3 sequence (DNA): TGTGCCAGCAGATCGGACAGGAACACTGAAGCTTTCTTT. As protein: CASRSDRNTEAFF. The chain links TRBV19 to TRBJ1-1; weak D call: TRBD1 (6 bases). V was shortened by 9 bases and J by 1 base, with 12 bases between the two germline ends. From germline, CDR1 is LNHDA and CDR2 SQIVND (reference sequence). CDR3 length: 13 amino acids. The whole variable domain, filled in from reference TRBV19 and TRBJ1-1, reads DGGITQSPKYLFRKEGQNVTLSCEQNLNHDAMYWYRQDPGQGLRLIYYSQIVNDFQKGDIAEGYSVSREKKESFPLTVTSAQKNPTAFYLCASRSDRNTEAFFGQGTRLTVV.

This clone was counted between two and nine times. The chain is built from TRBV27 and TRBJ1-5, with D hard to call. The V gene's germline CDR1 is MNHEY and CDR2 SMNVEV (reference sequence). The CDR3 consists of 14 residues. The V end was cut by 2 bases, the J end by 11 bases, with 16 bases between. The CDR3 sequence: CASSLGTSNSAQHF. Written as DNA, the CDR3 is TGTGCCAGCAGTTTAGGAACCTCCAACAGTGCCCAGCATTTT.

The chain uses TRBV19 and TRBJ2-2; D is perhaps TRBD1 (5 bases). CDR3 length equals 17 residues. The germline V and J ends were trimmed by 4 bases and 3 bases, with 18 bases remaining between them. In germline, CDR1 is LNHDA, CDR2 SQIVND (reference sequence). The CDR3 loop is CASSTAWLGRDTGELFF. In DNA, the CDR3 is TGTGCCAGTAGTACGGCCTGGCTAGGCAGGGACACCGGGGAGCTGTTTTTT.

The chain uses TRBV7-3 and TRBJ2-2; the D gene is possibly TRBD1 (5 bases). V was clipped by 3 bases and J by 1 base, with 6 bases between them. This CDR3 is built from 14 residues. Germline lookup yields CDR1 SGHTA and CDR2 FQGTGA. This CDR3 reads CASSFDRNTGELFF. In nucleotides, the CDR3 is TGTGCCAGCAGCTTTGACAGGAACACCGGGGAGCTGTTTTTT.

The J gene is TRBJ2-2, the V gene TRBV29-1; 9 bases align to TRBD1. This CDR3 is 14 amino acids long. V gave up 4 bases and J gave up 7 bases; unmatched junction bases: 7. The V gene's germline CDR1 is SQVTM and CDR2 ANQGSEA. This chain's CDR3 is CSVAGQGSIGELFF. The DNA for the CDR3 is TGCAGCGTTGCAGGACAGGGGAGTATCGGGGAGCTGTTTTTT.

The V call is TRBV15, the J call TRBJ2-1; 9 bases map to TRBD1. The CDR3 length is 18 residues. The germline V gene has CDR1 LNHNV and CDR2 YYDKDF (reference sequence). J gave up 6 bases and V 6 bases, and 18 bases lay outside the gene matches. In DNA form, the CDR3 reads TGTGCCACCAGTCTGGGTGGGTCGAGGACAGGGGCTTCCAATGAGCAGTTCTTC. Translated: CATSLGGSRTGASNEQFF.

The gene calls are TRBV10-3 and TRBJ1-6; D is ambiguous. The CDR3 consists of 13 residues. Germline assignment: CDR1 ENHRY and CDR2 SYGVKD. The V and J ends lost 2 bases and 8 bases respectively, with 7 bases between them. CDR3: CAISEVEDSPLHF. The CDR3 DNA sequence: TGTGCCATCAGTGAGGTTGAGGATTCACCCCTCCACTTT.

The chain combines TRBV5-1 with TRBJ1-1, with TRBD1 identical over 12 bases. This CDR3 has 16 residues. CDR1 is SGHRS, CDR2 YFSETQ, per germline. V shed 4 bases and J 4 bases; nucleotides not matched to a gene: 8. This CDR3 is CASSATGTGGRTEAFF. CDR3 nucleotide sequence: TGCGCCAGCAGCGCCACCGGGACAGGGGGCCGCACTGAAGCTTTCTTT.

This sequence joins TRBV27 and TRBJ2-5, with D possibly matching TRBD2 (5 bases). The germline V gene has CDR1 MNHEY and CDR2 SMNVEV (reference sequence). This CDR3 contains 13 residues. The V and J ends lost 5 bases and 5 bases respectively, with 12 bases between them. DNA for the CDR3: TGTGCCAGCAGTCCCCTGGAGGCGGAGACCCAGTACTTC. Protein sequence: CASSPLEAETQYF.

The chain is built from TRBV11-2 and TRBJ2-7; 7 nucleotides align to TRBD2. The V segment lost 5 bases and the J segment 4 bases; nucleotides outside the gene matches: 5. The CDR3 consists of 13 residues. CDR1 and CDR2 from the germline V gene are SGHAT and FQNNGV. The CDR3 DNA reads TGTGCCAGCAGCCCCCAACTAGCGTACGAGCAGTACTTC. It specifies CASSPQLAYEQYF. The full variable domain, its missing parts supplied by reference TRBV11-2 and TRBJ2-7, is EAGVAQSPRYKIIEKRQSVAFWCNPISGHATLYWYQQILGQGPKLLIQFQNNGVVDDSQLPKDRFSAERLKGVDSTLKIQPAKLEDSAVYLCASSPQLAYEQYFGPGTRLTVT.

The chain joins TRBV29-1 to TRBJ2-5, with TRBD2 matching over 9 bases. V was pared by 6 bases and J by 4 bases, with 6 bases of the junction left unmatched. This CDR3 is 13 amino acids long. The germline V gene encodes CDR1 SQVTM and CDR2 ANQGSEA. This chain's CDR3 is CSVLAGERETQYF. CDR3 nucleotides: TGCAGCGTCTTAGCGGGAGAAAGAGAGACCCAGTACTTC.

The CDR3 protein is CASSISQEGYNEQFF. The CDR3 region has the DNA TGTGCCAGTAGTATCAGCCAGGAGGGGTACAATGAGCAGTTCTTC. The chain links TRBV19 to TRBJ2-1; tentative D call: TRBD2 (6 bases). Germline V gene sequence: CDR1 LNHDA, CDR2 SQIVND (reference sequence). This CDR3 is 15 amino acids long. V dropped 3 bases and J dropped 4 bases, with 13 bases sitting between them. Together with reference TRBV19 and TRBJ2-1, the CDR3 gives the full variable domain: DGGITQSPKYLFRKEGQNVTLSCEQNLNHDAMYWYRQDPGQGLRLIYYSQIVNDFQKGDIAEGYSVSREKKESFPLTVTSAQKNPTAFYLCASSISQEGYNEQFFGPGTRLTVL.

This clone has more than one count but fewer than ten. The rearrangement links TRBV4-3 to TRBJ2-3; D unclear. Deletions cut 1 base from V and 4 bases from J, with 3 bases between. The CDR3 totals 12 residues. The germline V gene has CDR1 LGHNA and CDR2 YSLEER. CDR3 sequence (DNA): TGCGCCAGCAGCCAAGCCTCAGATACGCAGTATTTT. Translating it yields CASSQASDTQYF.

This clone was seen a handful of times. This chain uses TRBV7-2 with TRBJ2-1; a weak D match, TRBD1 (7 bases). Germline CDR1 is SGHTA and CDR2 is FQGNSA. The V end was cut by 1 base, the J end by 0 bases, with 10 bases between. The CDR3 runs 16 residues. This CDR3 reads CASSLGGDSSYNEQFF. The CDR3 DNA is TGTGCCAGCAGCTTAGGGGGGGACAGCTCCTACAATGAGCAGTTCTTC.

The gene calls are TRBV9 and TRBJ1-2, with TRBD1 matching over 7 bases. The CDR3 has 13 amino acids. From germline, CDR1 is SGDLS and CDR2 YYNGEE. V lost 4 bases and J lost 8; bases outside the gene matches: 8. CDR3 amino acids: CASSFRQGEGYTF. The CDR3 coding sequence is TGTGCCAGCAGCTTTCGGCAGGGGGAGGGCTACACCTTC.

This clone was observed a handful of times. This rearrangement joins TRBV28 to TRBJ2-5; D call uncertain. Germline V CDR1 and CDR2: MDHEN, SYDVKM. The CDR3 has 13 amino acids. Trimming took 6 bases from V and 1 from J, leaving 9 bases between them. For the CDR3, the DNA is TGTGCCAGCAGGAATACTCTCCAAGAGACCCAGTACTTC. This codes for CASRNTLQETQYF.

This clone was recorded a few times. CDR3 coding DNA: TGTGCCAGCAGTTACTCGGCGGGGGGTTCTGAAGCTTTCTTT. It encodes CASSYSAGGSEAFF. The rearrangement uses TRBV6-5 and TRBJ1-1; TRBD1 might be the D (5 bases). Germline CDR1 MNHEY, CDR2 SVGAGI. Trimming pared 0 bases from V and 6 bases from J, leaving 11 bases between. This CDR3 region has 14 residues.

The chain links TRBV19 to TRBJ1-5; D remains ambiguous. This CDR3 has 15 residues. CDR1 is LNHDA and CDR2 is SQIVND in the germline V gene (reference sequence). V dropped 5 bases and J dropped 0 bases, with 11 bases sitting between them. The CDR3 DNA reads TGTGCCAGTAGTCCCCAGAAATATAGCAATCAGCCCCAGCATTTT. This codes for CASSPQKYSNQPQHF.

The CDR3 DNA sequence: TGTGCCACTAGACGTCTGAGCAATCAGCCCCAGCATTTT. It translates to CATRRLSNQPQHF. The chain uses TRBV2 and TRBJ1-5, with unresolved D. Germline V gene data show CDR1 as SNHLY and CDR2 as FYNNEI. The length of the CDR3 is 13 residues. V lost 10 bases and J 1 base, leaving 11 bases between the germline ends. The whole variable domain, remainder taken from reference TRBV2 and TRBJ1-5, is EPEVTQTPSHQVTQMGQEVILRCVPISNHLYFYWYRQILGQKVEFLVSFYNNEISEKSEIFDDQFSVERPDGSNFTLKIRSTKLEDSAMYFCATRRLSNQPQHFGDGTRLSIL.

V gene TRBV2 combines with J gene TRBJ2-1; TRBD2 is a possible D gene (5 bases). This CDR3 comprises 14 residues. The V end lost 4 bases, the J end lost 1 base, and 8 bases lay between the germline ends. Germline-derived CDR1 and CDR2 are SNHLY and FYNNEI. The DNA for the CDR3 is TGTGCCAGCAGTGCGGAGGTGTCCTACAATGAGCAGTTCTTC. Protein product: CASSAEVSYNEQFF. Full variable domain (outside the CDR3, taken from reference TRBV2 and TRBJ2-1): EPEVTQTPSHQVTQMGQEVILRCVPISNHLYFYWYRQILGQKVEFLVSFYNNEISEKSEIFDDQFSVERPDGSNFTLKIRSTKLEDSAMYFCASSAEVSYNEQFFGPGTRLTVL.

The genes are TRBV19 and TRBJ1-3, with 8 bases fitting TRBD1. Looked up from germline, CDR1 is LNHDA and CDR2 is SQIVND (reference sequence). The CDR3 is 13 amino acids. After removal of 5 bases from V and 7 bases from J, the junction contained 4 bases not matched to a gene. The CDR3 bases are TGTGCCAGTAGTGTCCAGGGGGCGAACACCATATATTTT. Amino acid sequence: CASSVQGANTIYF.

This chain connects TRBV7-2 to TRBJ2-7, with 14 bases that match TRBD2. CDR1 and CDR2 (germline): SGHTA, FQGNSA. The CDR3 is made up of 16 amino acids. V lost 5 bases and J lost 3; bases outside the gene matches: 6. CDR3 region: CASSPTGTSGSYEQYF. The CDR3 DNA sequence: TGTGCCAGCAGCCCCACCGGGACTAGCGGGAGCTACGAGCAGTACTTC.

This clone has only one observation. At one boundary the junction diverges from the germline segment, which might be a read error. This chain uses TRBV27 with TRBJ2-4; TRBD2 is a possible D gene (9 bases). Per germline, CDR1 MNHEY and CDR2 SMNVEV (reference sequence). The CDR3 length is 16 residues. The CDR3 sequence: CASSFGQGLAKNSQYF. The CDR3 DNA reads TGTGCCAGCAGTTTCGGACAGGGACTAGCCAAAAACAGTCAGTACTTC.

This clone was observed a single time. The chain couples TRBV7-2 to TRBJ2-7; D possibly corresponds to TRBD1 (5 bases). Germline V gene lookup returns CDR1 SGHTA and CDR2 FQGNSA. This CDR3 spans 14 amino acids. Trimming removed 1 base at V and 5 bases at J, with 12 bases between. The CDR3 here is CASSLGPGSNEQYF. The DNA for the CDR3 is TGTGCCAGCAGCTTAGGCCCAGGGTCAAACGAGCAGTACTTC.

Points on this clone: At one end, the junction sequence differs from germline, possibly due to a read error. The genes are TRBV11-3 and TRBJ2-5; TRBD2 agrees at 8 bases. The CDR3 consists of 13 residues. The germline CDR1 and CDR2 sequences are SGHNT and YENEEA. In DNA, the CDR3 is TGTGCCAGCGGCTTTACTAGCGGAGAGACCCAGTACTTC. Amino acids: CASGFTSGETQYF.

In its sample, this clone was seen a few times. The CDR3, as DNA: TGTGCCGTCAGCCCAGGGGGCAAATGGGATGGCTACACCTTC. As protein: CAVSPGGKWDGYTF. The chain employs TRBV5-4 and TRBJ1-2; 8 positions agree with TRBD1. This CDR3 comprises 14 residues. Germline loops: CDR1 SGHNT, CDR2 YYREEE (reference sequence). V lost 10 bases and J lost 6; bases outside the gene matches: 14. The variable domain in full, completed from reference TRBV5-4 and TRBJ1-2, reads ETGVTQSPTHLIKTRGQQVTLRCSSQSGHNTVSWYQQALGQGPQFIFQYYREEENGRGNFPPRFSGLQFPNYSSELNVNALELDDSALYLCAVSPGGKWDGYTFGSGTRLTVV.

The chain combines TRBV6-4 with TRBJ2-1; 9 bases are a match to TRBD2. The germline V gene has CDR1 MRHNA and CDR2 SNTAGT. The CDR3 length is 15 residues. The junction had 15 bases not matched to a gene; V was cut back by 6 bases and J by 12 bases. This CDR3 is CASSPGGGGGETQFF. DNA of the CDR3: TGTGCCAGCAGCCCGGGCGGCGGGGGGGGAGAGACGCAGTTCTTC.

V is TRBV30 and J is TRBJ1-1; no reliable D call. With 2 bases removed from V and 7 bases from J, the gap between germline ends came to 11 bases. Germline CDR1 reads GTSNPN; CDR2 reads SVGIG (reference sequence). The CDR3 length is 12 residues. CDR3 DNA: TGTGCCTGGAGTCCTTCCTACCGTGAAGCTTTCTTT. It specifies CAWSPSYREAFF.